This T cell receptor (beta chain) was found in a study of OX40 agonist ivuxolimab in advanced cancers. A note on the overall study: Ivuxolimab, which targeted the costimulatory receptor OX40 (CD134), was an agonistic, fully human IgG2 monoclonal antibody. Prior anti-PD-1, anti-PD-L1 or anti-CTLA-4 therapy was permitted, and 40% to 50% of dose-escalation patients had received checkpoint inhibitors. The monotherapy dose-escalation portion (N ≈ 55 patients) of the phase I ivuxolimab trial is reported in the paper. Partial responses occurred in three dose-escalation patients, of whom one had hepatocellular carcinoma and two had cutaneous melanoma. The point of sequencing TCRbeta in the periphery was to test whether ivuxolimab changed TCR sequence diversity and drove clonal T-cell expansion. Intravenous ivuxolimab was administered to patients every 2 weeks at six dose levels: 0.01, 0.1, 0.3, 1.5, 3 and 10 mg/kg. Among the 52 dose-escalation patients, 19 had hepatocellular carcinoma, approximately 15 melanoma, 9 renal cell carcinoma and 9 head and neck cancer. A male proportion of 82.7% and a mean age of around 60 years, ranging from about 23 to 79, were recorded for the dose-escalation cohort. The study at large found these results: At doses of 0.1 to 3.0 mg/kg, clonal expansion of both CD4+ and CD8+ blood T cells was observed from baseline to week 6. In the 0.1-3.0 mg/kg groups, partial responders were among the patients with the lowest normalized peripheral clonal expansion, particularly in CD8+ T cells. Low levels of normalized T-cell clonal expansion were also seen in some patients who did not respond. On average, CD8+ T cells showed more expanded clones than CD4+ T cells after ivuxolimab. The antigen specificity of the peripheral T cells that underwent clonal expansion was not determined.

Patients with autoimmune disease history or receiving systemic immunosuppression were excluded from the trial. Peripheral blood for TCR sequencing was drawn from every dose cohort at baseline, at cycle 4 day 1 and at cycle 7 day 1. Samples were obtained from an open-label, multicenter, first-in-human phase I dose-escalation trial of ivuxolimab. The trial enrolled adults with locally advanced or metastatic head and neck squamous cell, hepatocellular, melanoma or renal cell carcinoma. Before TCR sequencing, CD4+ T cells and CD8+ T cells from peripheral blood were sorted into separate populations. The CDR3, cysteine through phenylalanine, is 14 amino acids long. Only CDR3 DNA remains: 42 bases, in frame from the first base. The germline ends are 18 bases apart after V is trimmed by 5 bases and J by 8 bases. The germline V gene gives CDR1 as SGHTA and CDR2 as FQGNSA. A note on this clone: The clone's antigen remains unknown. Per-nucleotide qualities are absent, and no much larger clonotype sits a single base away.

To sequence the TCRbeta CDR3 region, genomic DNA was isolated from the sorted cells. The immunoSEQ Assay was used to sequence the TCRbeta CDR3 regions. TCRdb stores this immuneACCESS table with in-frame sequences only. Part of the clones is absent; in the studies checked, under half of the shortfall reflects unresolved V genes, and no reason is known for the rest. The sample data list some 60,000 clones, and 94% of these were observed just once. Roughly 19% of the sample comes from the top ten. The chain was built from TRBV7-2 and TRBJ1-2; the D gene is perhaps TRBD1, on 6 matching bases. The sequenced sample was CD4+ or CD8+ T cells sorted from blood, obtained in a trial of the OX40 agonist ivuxolimab. The TCR sequence derives from an adult with an advanced solid tumor such as melanoma, head and neck, liver or kidney cancer. The DNA reads TGTGCCAGCAGCGCCTTATCCCTTAGGGGGGGCTACACCTTC. This gives the protein CASSALSLRGGYTF.